This T cell receptor (beta chain) was observed in a study of PD-1 blockade in classical Hodgkin lymphoma. Findings and limits, study-wide: Lower baseline TCR diversity marked trial partial responders and progressors. Newly diagnosed patients were said to have less baseline TCR diversity than healthy donors did.

The germline V and J ends were trimmed by 6 bases and 0 bases, with 14 bases remaining between them. CDR3 size: 15 residues. Looked up from germline, CDR1 is MNHNY and CDR2 is SVGAGI (reference sequence). Time point given: cycle 4 day 1 (C4D1), after more than five weeks of nivolumab. Autologous stem cell transplantation was followed by relapse in every patient, and brentuximab vedotin exposure varied. On this clone itself: Its antigen is not identified.

Sequenced by immunoSEQ multiplex PCR; TCRdb stores in-frame clones only, minus some. The sample lists more than 90,000 clones; about three quarters were seen once. The origin of this receptor is a human donor with classical Hodgkin lymphoma. This specimen was peripheral blood mononuclear cells (PBMCs), taken before the fourth cycle of nivolumab. The chain has TRBV6-6 and TRBJ1-1, with D uncertain. In DNA, the CDR3 is TGTGCCAGCAGCCCGAGAGGAGGGATGAACACTGAAGCTTTCTTT. This translates into CASSPRGGMNTEAFF.